Each of the 28 T cell receptor beta chains below was sequenced from the same sample in a study of cytomegalovirus exposure and HLA in healthy donors. This PCR relied on a set of 60 Vbeta primers and 13 Jbeta primers. Here immunoSEQ multiplex PCR was the method, and the copy in TCRdb shows in-frame clones only, minus some. This table has 100,000 to 150,000 clones, 80% appearing once. The sample consisted of PBMCs. These receptors originate from a human donor in good health.

The J gene is TRBJ2-7, the V gene TRBV6-1; D gene ambiguous. This CDR3 comprises 11 residues. Germline V gives CDR1 MNHNS, CDR2 SASEGT. Trimming removed 6 bases from V and 6 bases from J, with 9 bases in between. The CDR3 DNA is TGTGCCAGCAGCCCCAGTCGCGAGCAGTACTTC. Protein product: CASSPSREQYF.

The rearrangement joins TRBV7-9 to TRBJ2-7; D not resolved. The germline CDR1 and CDR2 sequences are SEHNR and FQNEAQ (reference sequence). V lost 2 bases to trimming and J lost 2 bases, with 7 bases between them. The CDR3 is 13 amino acids. CDR3 sequence reads: CASSLLETYEQYF. The CDR3 DNA is TGTGCCAGCAGCTTATTGGAGACCTACGAGCAGTACTTC.

The chain employs TRBV6-1 and TRBJ2-3; D is unresolved. Germline V gives CDR1 MNHNS, CDR2 SASEGT. This CDR3 region has 15 residues. V was pared by 7 bases and J by 2 bases, with 16 bases between. The CDR3 region has the DNA TGTGCCAGCATAGTGGAGACCCACCTCACAGATACGCAGTATTTT. Residues: CASIVETHLTDTQYF.

The chain has TRBV9 and TRBJ2-1; weak D call: TRBD2 (5 bases). The CDR3 has 16 amino acids. V shed 2 bases and J shed 4 bases, with 16 bases lying between them. Germline V lookup: CDR1 SGDLS, CDR2 YYNGEE. This CDR3 is CASSVTGVNPYNEQFF. DNA for the CDR3: TGTGCCAGCAGCGTCACCGGGGTTAACCCTTACAATGAGCAGTTCTTC.

The chain combines TRBV5-1 with TRBJ2-3, with TRBD2 matching 10 bases. The CDR3 is made up of 16 amino acids. Germline V gene data show CDR1 as SGHRS and CDR2 as YFSETQ. The J segment lost 3 bases and the V segment lost 4 bases, leaving 8 bases of the junction unmatched. Here the CDR3 reads CASSPWTSGVTDTQYF. For the CDR3, the DNA is TGCGCCAGCAGCCCATGGACTAGCGGCGTAACAGATACGCAGTATTTT.

The chain uses TRBV19 and TRBJ2-2, with 9 bases lining up with TRBD1. Germline-derived CDR1 and CDR2 are LNHDA and SQIVND (reference sequence). CDR3 length: 18 residues. V dropped 7 bases and J dropped 4; count of bases not matched to a gene: 16. The CDR3 DNA sequence: TGTGCCAGTACTACCCCAAGGGGGGACAGGGCGGGCACCGGGGAGCTGTTTTTT. This codes for CASTTPRGDRAGTGELFF.

The chain carries TRBV9 and TRBJ2-7, with D perhaps TRBD2 (5 bases). The germline V gene has CDR1 SGDLS and CDR2 YYNGEE. The V and J ends lost 3 bases and 2 bases respectively, with 21 bases between them. The CDR3 is made up of 17 amino acids. The CDR3 DNA reads as TGTGCCAGCAGCGCTTTTCCGGCGGGCCAGGATGCCTACGAGCAGTACTTC. It specifies CASSAFPAGQDAYEQYF.

The chain links TRBV5-1 to TRBJ1-6, with D tentatively TRBD1 (6 bases). V was cut by 4 bases and J by 11 bases, with 13 bases left in between. CDR1 and CDR2 (germline): SGHRS, YFSETQ. This CDR3 region has 13 residues. The CDR3 nucleotides are TGCGCCAGCAGCGACTCAGGGGCGCCACCCCTCCACTTT. Translated: CASSDSGAPPLHF.

The rearrangement uses TRBV19 and TRBJ1-1, with D hard to call. The germline gives CDR1 LNHDA, CDR2 SQIVND (reference sequence). With 3 bases removed from V and 5 bases from J, the gap between germline ends came to 13 bases. The CDR3 sequence is 14 residues long. For the CDR3, the DNA is TGTGCCAGTAGTATGGTGGTCGGAGGGACTGAAGCTTTCTTT. This gives the protein CASSMVVGGTEAFF.

V and J are TRBV5-6 and TRBJ1-1; no definite D call. The CDR3 is 14 amino acids. V was shortened by 2 bases and J by 4 bases, with 12 bases between the two germline ends. Germline-derived CDR1 and CDR2 are SGHDT and YYEEEE. CDR3 coding DNA: TGTGCCAGCAGCTTTTTAACGGGTGTCACTGAAGCTTTCTTT. It encodes CASSFLTGVTEAFF.

The genes are TRBV6-1 and TRBJ2-1; D unresolved. This CDR3 contains 14 residues. Deletions cut 4 bases from V and 0 bases from J, with 7 bases between. The germline V gene has CDR1 MNHNS and CDR2 SASEGT. The CDR3 here is CASSAQSSYNEQFF. The CDR3 nucleotides are TGTGCCAGCAGTGCACAGAGCTCCTACAATGAGCAGTTCTTC.

The rearrangement links TRBV27 to TRBJ2-1; D not certain. Germline loops: CDR1 MNHEY, CDR2 SMNVEV (reference sequence). The germline V and J ends were trimmed by 5 bases and 8 bases, with 13 bases remaining between them. This CDR3 has 13 residues. The DNA for the CDR3 is TGTGCCAGCAGTGCGCTGGTGGTCCATGAGCAGTTCTTC. Protein sequence: CASSALVVHEQFF.

As concerns this clone: In the same sample, other DNA sequences code for this CDR3. The chain has TRBV19 and TRBJ2-3; D is undetermined. V lost 3 bases, J lost 4 bases, and 8 bases lay in between. This CDR3 is built from 13 residues. CDR1 LNHDA and CDR2 SQIVND come from the germline V gene (reference sequence). The CDR3 DNA sequence: TGTGCCAGTAGTATCGGGTTGGCAGATACGCAGTATTTT. Translating gives CASSIGLADTQYF.

The chain carries TRBV5-6 and TRBJ2-3; 7 nucleotides line up with TRBD2. The junction had 2 bases not matched to a gene; V was cut back by 0 bases and J by 1 base. This CDR3 comprises 15 residues. The V gene's germline CDR1 is SGHDT and CDR2 YYEEEE. CDR3 sequence: CASSLASGRTDTQYF. Here the CDR3 DNA reads TGTGCCAGCAGCTTGGCTAGCGGTCGCACAGATACGCAGTATTTT.

The rearrangement joins TRBV27 to TRBJ1-6, with TRBD1 matching over 7 bases. Germline V gene lookup returns CDR1 MNHEY and CDR2 SMNVEV (reference sequence). The CDR3 length is 19 residues. Germline trimming cut 5 bases from V and 0 bases from J; bases unmatched to any gene: 13. The DNA of the CDR3 is TGTGCCAGCAGTCTCACCCCGGGACAGTTTAGCTCCTATAATTCACCCCTCCACTTT. Encoded protein: CASSLTPGQFSSYNSPLHF.

V is TRBV11-2 and J is TRBJ2-2; 9 bases are a match to TRBD1. The CDR3 loop spans 19 amino acids. J gave up 7 bases and V 5 bases, and 20 bases lay outside the gene matches. Germline V gives CDR1 SGHAT, CDR2 FQNNGV. Written as DNA, the CDR3 is TGTGCCAGCAGCCGTCTGGTAGAGGGACAGGGATTTAGAGGCGGGGAGCTGTTTTTT. Protein sequence: CASSRLVEGQGFRGGELFF.

The rearrangement uses TRBV6-5 and TRBJ1-1, with unresolved D. V shed 3 bases and J shed 4 bases, with 15 bases lying between them. CDR1 is MNHEY, CDR2 SVGAGI, per germline. This CDR3 is built from 15 residues. CDR3 sequence (DNA): TGTGCCAGCAGTTATCATAGAGGCAGCCTCACTGAAGCTTTCTTT. It yields the protein CASSYHRGSLTEAFF.

The gene calls are TRBV6-1 and TRBJ1-6; D unclear. There are 15 residues in the CDR3. The ends were cut back, 3 bases at V and 9 bases at J, with 15 bases in the middle. CDR1 is MNHNS, CDR2 SASEGT, per germline. The CDR3 region has the DNA TGTGCCAGCAGTGATTGGACTTTTAGCTCTTCACCCCTCCACTTT. It translates to CASSDWTFSSSPLHF.

The CDR3 is CASSLALALGYNSPLHF. As DNA, the CDR3 is TGTGCCAGCAGCTTGGCCCTGGCCCTTGGCTATAATTCACCCCTCCACTTT. The rearrangement joins TRBV5-8 to TRBJ1-6; D gene ambiguous. The CDR3 has 17 amino acids. The V and J ends lost 0 bases and 3 bases respectively, with 13 bases between them. The germline CDR1 and CDR2 sequences are SGHTS and YDEGEE.

CDR3 in DNA: TGCAGCGTTGAGGCGGGGGTGGGAGATACGCAGTATTTT. It translates to CSVEAGVGDTQYF. This chain uses TRBV29-1 with TRBJ2-3; TRBD2 matches 7 bases. V shed 3 bases, J shed 5 bases, and the junction held 5 bases outside the gene matches. The CDR3 runs to 13 residues. Germline V gene lookup returns CDR1 SQVTM and CDR2 ANQGSEA.

V gene TRBV9 combines with J gene TRBJ1-3, with D tentatively TRBD1 (6 bases). The CDR3 is 15 amino acids. The V gene lost 1 base and the J gene lost 0 bases, with 8 bases spanning the gap. Germline loops: CDR1 SGDLS, CDR2 YYNGEE. The CDR3 sequence is CASSVSGASGNTIYF. The CDR3 DNA reads TGTGCCAGCAGCGTATCAGGGGCCTCTGGAAACACCATATATTTT.

This chain connects TRBV27 to TRBJ1-1; D is perhaps TRBD1 (5 bases). Germline V gene data show CDR1 as MNHEY and CDR2 as SMNVEV (reference sequence). Trimming stripped 7 bases from V and 6 bases from J, with 15 bases between. The CDR3 covers 13 residues. The CDR3 spells CASKLGPLSEAFF. Written as DNA, the CDR3 is TGTGCCAGCAAACTGGGGCCCCTTTCTGAAGCTTTCTTT.

Only a few counts were recorded for this clone. This sequence joins TRBV6-1 and TRBJ2-7; D is unresolved. The CDR3 sequence is 14 residues long. Per germline, CDR1 MNHNS and CDR2 SASEGT. With 1 base removed from V and 1 base from J, the gap between germline ends came to 8 bases. As DNA, the CDR3 is TGTGCCAGCAGTGAAGGGCACCGTTCCTACGAGCAGTACTTC. Encoded protein: CASSEGHRSYEQYF.

V usage is TRBV4-1 and J usage is TRBJ2-5; D call uncertain. Germline loops: CDR1 MGHRA, CDR2 YSYEKL. Trimming took off 1 base at V and 5 bases at J, with 11 bases between the two ends. This CDR3 comprises 14 residues. CDR3 amino acids: CASSQGEQLETQYF. The CDR3 nucleotides are TGCGCCAGCAGCCAAGGTGAACAGTTGGAGACCCAGTACTTC.

The V gene is TRBV5-1, the J gene TRBJ1-3; D perhaps matches TRBD1 (6 bases). This CDR3 has 15 residues. The V gene's germline CDR1 is SGHRS and CDR2 YFSETQ. V was clipped by 5 bases and J by 0 bases, with 12 bases between them. In DNA, the CDR3 is TGCGCCAGCAGTTATACAGGGAGCTCTGGAAACACCATATATTTT. Amino acids: CASSYTGSSGNTIYF.

Points on this clone: The junction and the germline gene differ at one end; a read error may be behind it. The chain combines TRBV11-2 with TRBJ1-1; maybe TRBD1 (6 bases). This CDR3 comprises 15 residues. Germline V gene lookup returns CDR1 SGHAT and CDR2 FQNNGV. CDR3: CAGSSIRTLQGEAFF. For the CDR3, the DNA is TGTGCCGGCAGCTCAATTCGTACCTTACAGGGTGAAGCTTTCTTT. The variable domain in full, completed from reference TRBV11-2 and TRBJ1-1, reads EAGVAQSPRYKIIEKRQSVAFWCNPISGHATLYWYQQILGQGPKLLIQFQNNGVVDDSQLPKDRFSAERLKGVDSTLKIQPAKLEDSAVYLCAGSSIRTLQGEAFFGQGTRLTVV.

This clone was picked up one time. The chain joins TRBV5-1 to TRBJ2-7; 7 bases line up with TRBD1. Germline V gives CDR1 SGHRS, CDR2 YFSETQ. The CDR3 is 14 residues long. The V gene end was trimmed by 4 bases and the J gene end by 3 bases; junction bases not matched to a gene: 7. CDR3 nucleotides: TGCGCCAGCAGCCTAGGGACAGATTACTACGAGCAGTACTTC. It is translated as CASSLGTDYYEQYF.

The chain couples TRBV5-1 to TRBJ2-7; possibly TRBD2 for D (6 bases). The germline V gene has CDR1 SGHRS and CDR2 YFSETQ. The CDR3 extends over 13 amino acids. Between the trimmed V and J ends, which lost 4 bases and 3 bases, there was a span of 11 bases. CDR3 nucleotide sequence: TGCGCCAGCAGCATGGGACTTTACTACGAGCAGTACTTC. Its translation: CASSMGLYYEQYF.